A selection of T cell receptor beta chains follows, all from one sample in a study of regulatory T cells in long-lasting Graves disease. Each CDR3 protein is one row after TCRdb ran MiXCR on the multiplex PCR reads. This table has about 620,000 distinct CDR3 sequences, roughly 16% appearing once. These data were also filed under a second study, of T cells in Graves' hyperthyroidism and ophthalmopathy.

This material consisted of peripheral blood mononuclear cells (PBMCs), taken at new diagnosis, from a patient treated with antithyroid drugs. The receptors shown here come from a woman in her twenties or thirties with Graves disease. Each CDR3 is given with its conserved first and last residue. The order of the fields is D gene, J gene, clone size, V gene, CDR3 protein, CDR3 DNA. D genes are given only for firm matches. Rows may omit the clone size; those that give it use once, few, many or a size class.

NA,TRBJ1-6,many,TRBV12-3/TRBV12-4,CASSPGGGGGNSPLHF,TGTGCCAGCAGTCCCGGGGGAGGGGGAGGTAATTCACCCCTCCACTTT
TRBD2,TRBJ2-1,NA,TRBV7-9,CASIPHDGLALTKHNEQFF,TGTGCCAGCATCCCCCACGACGGACTAGCGTTAACGAAACACAATGAGCAGTTCTTC
TRBD2,TRBJ2-5,NA,TRBV14,CASSDQRLAGLETQYF,TGTGCCAGCAGCGATCAACGACTAGCGGGACTGGAGACCCAGTACTTC
TRBD2,TRBJ2-5,once,TRBV11-2,CASQNSAGGFQETQYF,TGTGCTTCCCAAAACTCGGCGGGAGGGTTCCAAGAGACCCAGTACTTC
TRBD2,TRBJ2-3,many,TRBV2,CASSKTSGRVTDTQYF,TGTGCCAGCAGTAAAACTAGCGGGAGGGTCACAGATACGCAGTATTTT
TRBD2,TRBJ2-3,many,TRBV27,CATRLAGSGDTQYF,TGTGCCACCAGACTAGCGGGGTCTGGAGATACGCAGTATTTT
NA,TRBJ1-5,NA,TRBV4-1,CASSQGLTGYQPQHF,TGCGCCAGCAGCCAAGGTCTAACAGGATATCAGCCCCAGCATTTT
TRBD1,TRBJ1-5,many,TRBV28,CASSGGGKSQPQHF,TGTGCCAGCTCCGGAGGGGGCAAAAGTCAGCCCCAGCATTTT
TRBD2,TRBJ2-5,NA,TRBV20-1,CSASRGLAGGPRETQYF,TGCAGTGCTAGCAGGGGACTAGCGGGAGGGCCAAGGGAGACCCAGTACTTC
NA,TRBJ2-1,NA,TRBV5-1,CASSLYISGFYNEQFF,TGCGCCAGCAGCTTGTACATCAGCGGGTTTTACAATGAGCAGTTCTTC
TRBD2,TRBJ2-7,many,TRBV28,CASTYRSGLAALISYEQYF,TGTGCCAGCACCTATCGGTCGGGACTAGCGGCCCTGATCTCCTACGAGCAGTACTTC
NA,TRBJ2-3,NA,TRBV20-1,CSARDFAETGMFDTQYF,TGCAGTGCTAGAGATTTTGCGGAAACGGGAATGTTTGATACGCAGTATTTT
TRBD1,TRBJ2-7,NA,TRBV7-6,CASSSRTGGYEQYF,TGTGCCAGCAGCTCTCGGACAGGGGGCTACGAGCAGTACTTC
NA,TRBJ1-2,many,TRBV5-1,CASSLDGAWRGSYGYTF,TGCGCCAGCAGCTTGGATGGGGCATGGAGAGGTAGCTATGGCTACACCTTC
TRBD2,TRBJ2-2,many,TRBV2,CASRPAGGDTGELFF,TGTGCCAGCAGGCCAGCGGGAGGGGACACCGGGGAGCTGTTTTTT
NA,TRBJ2-7,few,TRBV6-2/TRBV6-3,CASSPGGGLTSYEQYF,TGTGCCAGCAGTCCAGGAGGGGGCCTTACCTCCTACGAGCAGTACTTC
NA,TRBJ1-2,many,TRBV7-3,CASSPGPFSNYGYTF,TGTGCCAGCAGCCCTGGACCCTTTTCCAACTATGGCTACACCTTC
NA,TRBJ1-2,few,TRBV5-6,CASSPRWGDGYTF,TGTGCCAGCAGCCCGAGGTGGGGGGATGGCTACACCTTC
TRBD1,TRBJ1-1,many,TRBV28,CASSFILGGWNTEAFF,TGTGCCAGCAGTTTCATCTTAGGGGGCTGGAACACTGAAGCTTTCTTT
NA,TRBJ2-7,few,TRBV27,CASRRQGTAYEQYF,TGTGCCAGCAGACGGCAGGGGACTGCCTACGAGCAGTACTTC
NA,TRBJ2-7,few,TRBV5-1,CASSVRQTGSYEQYF,TGCGCCAGCAGCGTGCGACAAACGGGATCCTACGAGCAGTACTTC
NA,TRBJ1-2,NA,TRBV2,CASWGGVVYGYTF,TGTGCCAGCTGGGGCGGAGTGGTCTATGGCTACACCTTC
TRBD1,TRBJ2-1,many,TRBV10-3,CAISEQGQGVDEQFF,TGTGCCATCAGTGAGCAGGGACAGGGCGTCGATGAGCAGTTCTTC
NA,TRBJ2-1,many,TRBV20-1,CSATPREKRRAGNNEQFF,TGCAGTGCTACGCCTAGGGAAAAACGTAGGGCCGGGAACAATGAGCAGTTCTTC
TRBD1,TRBJ2-3,NA,TRBV2,CASRSNRGSTDAQYF,TGTGCCAGCAGGTCCAACAGGGGTAGCACAGATGCGCAGTATTTT
NA,TRBJ2-5,many,TRBV13,CASSFYGIASETQYF,TGTGCCAGCAGCTTCTACGGGATAGCTTCAGAGACCCAGTACTTC
NA,TRBJ2-1,many,TRBV7-2,CASSRGNENEQFF,TGTGCCAGCAGTCGGGGGAATGAGAATGAGCAGTTCTTC
NA,TRBJ1-5,NA,TRBV19,CASSSGAIGNQPQHF,TGTGCCAGTAGTTCGGGGGCAATTGGCAATCAGCCCCAGCATTTT
TRBD2,TRBJ2-7,many,TRBV6-1,CATTLAGGPYEQYF,TGTGCCACCACACTAGCGGGAGGCCCCTACGAGCAGTACTTC
TRBD1,TRBJ1-4,many,TRBV12-3/TRBV12-4,CASSLNRGQSEKLFF,TGTGCCAGCAGCTTAAACAGGGGGCAGAGTGAAAAACTGTTTTTT
NA,TRBJ2-5,many,TRBV7-9,CASSLTPRQETQYF,TGTGCCAGCAGCTTAACCCCCCGGCAAGAGACCCAGTACTTC
NA,TRBJ2-2,many,TRBV24-1,CATGLGTGELFF,TGTGCCACCGGATTAGGGACCGGGGAGCTGTTTTTT
NA,TRBJ1-6,few,TRBV5-1,CASSLAPQSSPLHF,TGCGCCAGCAGCTTGGCTCCCCAGAGTTCACCCCTCCACTTT